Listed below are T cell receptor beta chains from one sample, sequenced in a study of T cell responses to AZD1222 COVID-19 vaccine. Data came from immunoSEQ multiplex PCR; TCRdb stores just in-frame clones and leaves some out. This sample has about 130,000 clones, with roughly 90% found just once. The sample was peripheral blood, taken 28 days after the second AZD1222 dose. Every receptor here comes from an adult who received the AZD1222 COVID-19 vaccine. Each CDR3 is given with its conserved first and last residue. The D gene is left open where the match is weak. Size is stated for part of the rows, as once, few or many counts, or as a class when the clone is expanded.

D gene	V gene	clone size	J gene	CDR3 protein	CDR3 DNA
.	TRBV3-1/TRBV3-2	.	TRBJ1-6	CASSQDPRGRNSPLHF	TGTGCCAGCAGCCAAGATCCCCGGGGGAGAAATTCACCCCTCCACTTT
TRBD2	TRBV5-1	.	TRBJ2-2	CASSLGGRNTGELFF	TGCGCCAGCAGCTTGGGCGGGAGGAACACCGGGGAGCTGTTTTTT
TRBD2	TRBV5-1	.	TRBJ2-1	CASSTREADNEQFF	TGCGCCAGCAGTACCCGGGAGGCCGACAATGAGCAGTTCTTC
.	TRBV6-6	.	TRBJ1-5	CASSYSRTANQPQHF	TGTGCCAGCAGTTACTCGAGGACAGCTAATCAGCCCCAGCATTTT
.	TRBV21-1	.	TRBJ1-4	CASSKDYRGQGARGEKLFF	TGTGCCAGCAGCAAAGACTATCGGGGACAGGGGGCGCGAGGTGAAAAACTGTTTTTT
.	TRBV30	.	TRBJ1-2	CAWSTGPTNYGYTF	TGTGCCTGGAGTACGGGGCCCACTAACTATGGCTACACCTTC
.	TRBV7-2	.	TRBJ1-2	CASSLEQGEAYGYTF	TGTGCCAGCAGCTTAGAACAGGGAGAAGCCTATGGCTACACCTTC
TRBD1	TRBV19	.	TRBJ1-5	CASSAKGGGSQPQHF	TGTGCCAGTAGTGCAAAAGGGGGCGGTAGTCAGCCCCAGCATTTT
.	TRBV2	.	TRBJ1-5	CASSVQVSNQPQHF	TGTGCCAGCAGTGTACAGGTTAGCAATCAGCCCCAGCATTTT
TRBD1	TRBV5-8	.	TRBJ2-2	CASRLDRIAGELFF	TGTGCCAGCAGATTGGACAGGATCGCCGGGGAGCTGTTTTTT
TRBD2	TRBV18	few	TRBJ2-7	CASSEGLAGSYEQYF	TGTGCCAGCTCTGAGGGACTAGCGGGATCCTACGAGCAGTACTTC
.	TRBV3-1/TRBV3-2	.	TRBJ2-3	CASSQRRTSMVSQYF	TGTGCCAGCAGCCAAAGGCGGACTTCTATGGTTTCGCAGTATTTT
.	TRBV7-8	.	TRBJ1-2	CASSPGTGPYGYTF	TGTGCCAGCAGCCCAGGGACGGGCCCATATGGCTACACCTTC
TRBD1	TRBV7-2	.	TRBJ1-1	CASSPRQGSTEAFF	TGTGCCAGCAGCCCGAGACAGGGAAGCACTGAAGCTTTCTTT